The 3 T cell receptor beta chains reported below all come from one sample, sequenced in a study of T-cell reconstitution after alpha-beta-depleted transplantation in children. Unique molecular identifiers were used in preparing the TCRbeta library. In TCRdb, the PCR reads were re-called with MiXCR into one record per CDR3 protein. The sample consists of more than 500,000 distinct CDR3 sequences, roughly 10% of them appearing once. Source: PBMCs, mostly from graft donor cells, taken 180 days after TCRalphabeta/CD19-depleted stem cell transplant. The receptors originated from a female patient aged 2 to 10 who had a stem cell transplant for aplastic anemia, so the T cells may come from the graft donor.

Many counts were recorded for this clonotype. The CDR3 reads CASSLGVGSYNEQFF. Here the CDR3 DNA reads TGCGCCAGCAGCTTGGGGGTTGGGTCCTACAATGAGCAGTTCTTC. The V and J genes are TRBV5-1 and TRBJ2-1; D call uncertain. Germline-derived CDR1 and CDR2 are SGHRS and YFSETQ. CDR3 length equals 15 residues. Trimming pared 0 bases from V and 1 base from J, leaving 8 bases between.

Many counts were recorded for this clonotype. The rearrangement uses TRBV5-6 and TRBJ1-5, with D possibly TRBD1 on 6 matching bases. CDR1 SGHDT and CDR2 YYEEEE come from the germline V gene. The CDR3 totals 17 residues. V dropped 0 bases and J dropped 2 bases, with 15 bases sitting between them. CDR3 sequence: CASSLGVTGRGNQPQHF. The CDR3 DNA sequence: TGTGCCAGCAGCTTGGGAGTTACAGGGAGAGGCAATCAGCCCCAGCATTTT. The whole variable domain, remainder taken from reference TRBV5-6 and TRBJ1-5, is DAGVTQSPTHLIKTRGQQVTLRCSPKSGHDTVSWYQQALGQGPQFIFQYYEEEERQRGNFPDRFSGHQFPNYSSELNVNALLLGDSALYLCASSLGVTGRGNQPQHFGDGTRLSIL.

This clonotype occurred a few times. V gene TRBV12-3 or TRBV12-4 combines with J gene TRBJ2-2, with 7 nucleotides matching TRBD2. V trimming: 3 bases; J trimming: 4 bases; junction bases outside the gene matches: 8. This CDR3 has 16 residues. CDR3 residues: CASSFILGGSTGELFF. The CDR3 nucleotides are TGTGCCAGCAGTTTTATATTGGGCGGGAGCACCGGGGAGCTGTTTTTT.